The sequence of this T cell receptor beta chain was determined in a study of shared clonotypes between healthy human individuals. Looking at the study overall: The study enrolled two women and a few men aged 18 to 49.

As to this clone: Its target is not known.

Whole-study results and caveats: Several donors held approximately 4.5% of naive CD4 clonotypes in common. The study generally estimated greater richness for naive than memory subsets.

The CDR3 is 14 residues long. The V gene's germline CDR1 is SEHNR and CDR2 FQNEAQ (reference sequence). Trimming shortened V by 2 bases and J by 3 bases, and 8 bases separated the two germline ends. In the original analysis: Because ImmunoSEQ provided only junction sequences with no quality scores, the filtering differed. Profiling relied on immunoSEQ multiplex PCR, and the TCRdb table lists in-frame clones only, not all of them. D and trimming were read from the DNA, whereas the V and J calls and clone size are those reported in that table. The sample records over a million clones, roughly 97% being singletons.

This chain uses TRBV7-9 with TRBJ1-5, with unresolved D. Input material: naive CD4+ T cells sorted from blood. Stated subset: CD45RA+ positively selected. The receptor was isolated from a young man in good health. CDR3 nucleotide sequence: TGTGCCAGCAGCTTAAACGGGGTCAATCAGCCCCAGCATTTT. Translation: CASSLNGVNQPQHF. The full variable domain, in which reference TRBV7-9 and TRBJ1-5 provide the parts outside the CDR3, is DTGVSQNPRHKITKRGQNVTFRCDPISEHNRLYWYRQTLGQGPEFLTYFQNEAQLEKSRLLSDRFSAERPKGSFSTLEIQRTEQGDSAMYLCASSLNGVNQPQHFGDGTRLSIL.